Listed below are T cell receptor beta chains from one sample, sequenced in a study of CXCR3-negative and CXCR3-positive naive CD8 T cells. TCRdb reworked the 5' RACE reads into one entry per CDR3 protein, no DNA. The sample totals approximately 100,000 distinct CDR3 sequences. Source material: naive CXCR3+ CD8+ T cells from blood. The receptors derive from a human donor in good health. Some clones in this sample may be carry-over from other donors' samples. CDR3s include the opening cysteine and the closing phenylalanine or tryptophan.

v_gene,j_gene,CDR3aa
TRBV7-9,TRBJ1-1,CASSLDTYTEAFF
TRBV7-6,TRBJ2-7,CASSWTASYEQYF
TRBV7-9,TRBJ2-5,CASSRSGARETQYF
TRBV7-6,TRBJ2-2,CASSSGLAGTTNTGELFF
TRBV10-2,TRBJ2-7,CASSDPWGGGRAAEQYF
TRBV5-5,TRBJ2-5,CASSLGTGGRETQYF
TRBV10-3,TRBJ2-5,CAISDLVIQETQYF
TRBV6-1,TRBJ2-7,CASSPLSPSYEQYF
TRBV19,TRBJ1-1,CASTTGSAEAFF
TRBV12-3/TRBV12-4,TRBJ2-2,CASSFLSDTGELFF
TRBV5-1,TRBJ1-1,CASSRMGQGNTEAFF
TRBV11-2,TRBJ2-3,CASSFSGQATDTQYF
TRBV3-1,TRBJ1-2,CASSQDLGLRGYTF
TRBV7-2,TRBJ1-1,CASSLGGGRGTEAFF
TRBV7-2,TRBJ2-7,CASSLGGGGSTYEQYF
TRBV7-9,TRBJ2-7,CASGPLVEQYF
TRBV5-6,TRBJ2-3,CASSLEGLNTDTQYF
TRBV29-1,TRBJ2-1,CSTTSDRTRYNEQFF
TRBV12-3/TRBV12-4,TRBJ2-2,CASGGLAGEANTGELFF
TRBV5-4,TRBJ2-6,CASSPTEGSGANVLTF
TRBV3-1,TRBJ2-7,CASSHVSYEQYF
TRBV20-1,TRBJ1-2,CSARGLGDYGYTF
TRBV7-9,TRBJ2-1,CASSFGGAHNEQFF
TRBV7-2,TRBJ2-7,CASSLSPTGYRDYEQYF
TRBV6-1,TRBJ2-7,CASSEGVQQLYEQYF